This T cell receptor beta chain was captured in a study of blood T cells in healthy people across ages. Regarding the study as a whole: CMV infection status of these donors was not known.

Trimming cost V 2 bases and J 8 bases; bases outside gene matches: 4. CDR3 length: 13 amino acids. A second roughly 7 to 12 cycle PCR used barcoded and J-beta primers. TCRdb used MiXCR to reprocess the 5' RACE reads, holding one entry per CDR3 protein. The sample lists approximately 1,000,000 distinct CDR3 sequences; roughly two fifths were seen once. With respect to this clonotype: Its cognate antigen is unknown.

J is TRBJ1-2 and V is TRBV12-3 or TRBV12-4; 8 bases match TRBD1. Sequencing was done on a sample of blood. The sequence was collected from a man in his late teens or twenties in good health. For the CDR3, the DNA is TGTGCCAGCAGTTTACACAGGGGGACAGGCTACACCTTC. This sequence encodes CASSLHRGTGYTF.